The rows below give T cell receptor beta chains drawn from one sample of a study of neurological immune-mediated disorders. TCRdb passed the 5' RACE reads through MiXCR, listing each CDR3 protein once. This repertoire shows about 58,000 distinct CDR3 sequences, approximately 3.6% found once; its top ten account for approximately 7.1%. The source material was PBMCs. These receptors all come from a woman aged 55-70 years with multiple sclerosis. The CDR3 runs from the conserved cysteine through the conserved F or W. A D gene is named only where the DNA matches it firmly. Clone size is shown for a subset of rows, as once, few, many or a class of expanded clone.

clone_size: many
j_call: TRBJ2-2
v_call: TRBV5-5
d_call: TRBD2
cdr3_aa: CASSTSGTHTGELFF
cdr3_nt: TGTGCCAGCAGTACTAGCGGGACGCACACCGGGGAGCTGTTTTTT

clone_size: many
j_call: TRBJ2-2
v_call: TRBV7-6
d_call: TRBD1
cdr3_aa: CASSLVETGGKLTGELFF
cdr3_nt: TGTGCCAGCAGCTTAGTAGAGACAGGGGGCAAATTGACCGGGGAGCTGTTTTTT

clone_size: many
j_call: TRBJ2-7
v_call: TRBV12-3/TRBV12-4
d_call: TRBD2
cdr3_aa: CASSGAGTSKHEQYF
cdr3_nt: TGTGCCAGCAGTGGGGCCGGGACTAGTAAGCACGAGCAGTACTTC

clone_size: many
j_call: TRBJ2-7
v_call: TRBV10-3
d_call: TRBD1
cdr3_aa: CAISETGPTYEQYF
cdr3_nt: TGTGCCATCAGCGAGACAGGGCCGACCTACGAGCAGTACTTC

clone_size: many
j_call: TRBJ1-2
v_call: TRBV28
d_call: .
cdr3_aa: CASSFVYNRDNGYTF
cdr3_nt: TGTGCCAGCAGTTTTGTCTATAATCGCGACAATGGCTACACCTTC

clone_size: many
j_call: TRBJ1-1
v_call: TRBV6-5
d_call: .
cdr3_aa: CASSYSPQIEAFF
cdr3_nt: TGTGCCAGCAGTTACTCCCCGCAGATTGAAGCTTTCTTT

clone_size: many
j_call: TRBJ1-6
v_call: TRBV10-3
d_call: TRBD1
cdr3_aa: CATREQGRWDSPLHF
cdr3_nt: TGTGCCACCCGAGAACAGGGGCGATGGGATTCACCCCTCCACTTT

clone_size: many
j_call: TRBJ2-7
v_call: TRBV5-1
d_call: .
cdr3_aa: CASSVYKGEAEQYF
cdr3_nt: TGCGCCAGCAGCGTATATAAGGGGGAGGCAGAGCAGTACTTC

clone_size: many
j_call: TRBJ2-2
v_call: TRBV27
d_call: .
cdr3_aa: CASKRDSSGGELFF
cdr3_nt: TGTGCCAGCAAGAGGGATAGCTCGGGCGGGGAGCTGTTTTTT

clone_size: many
j_call: TRBJ1-6
v_call: TRBV9
d_call: TRBD1
cdr3_aa: CASSGTGTNSPLHF
cdr3_nt: TGTGCCAGCAGCGGGACAGGAACTAATTCACCCCTCCACTTT

clone_size: many
j_call: TRBJ1-2
v_call: TRBV7-9
d_call: .
cdr3_aa: CASSLVPDYGYTF
cdr3_nt: TGTGCCAGCAGCTTAGTTCCAGACTATGGCTACACCTTC

clone_size: many
j_call: TRBJ2-5
v_call: TRBV7-2
d_call: TRBD1
cdr3_aa: CASSYAGGAETQYF
cdr3_nt: TGTGCCAGCAGCTACGCAGGGGGCGCGGAGACCCAGTACTTC

clone_size: many
j_call: TRBJ1-5
v_call: TRBV24-1
d_call: .
cdr3_aa: CAIDWGGLVGQPQHF
cdr3_nt: TGTGCCATCGACTGGGGCGGCCTGGTCGGTCAGCCCCAGCATTTT

clone_size: many
j_call: TRBJ2-1
v_call: TRBV21-1
d_call: .
cdr3_aa: CASSKAPGGLTLIDEQFF
cdr3_nt: TGTGCCAGCAGCAAAGCGCCGGGGGGTTTGACTCTAATCGATGAGCAGTTCTTC

clone_size: many
j_call: TRBJ2-7
v_call: TRBV29-1
d_call: TRBD1
cdr3_aa: CSVQQRGRAYEQYF
cdr3_nt: TGCAGCGTCCAACAGAGGGGGCGCGCCTACGAGCAGTACTTC

clone_size: many
j_call: TRBJ2-7
v_call: TRBV5-6
d_call: .
cdr3_aa: CASSGEWGGVEQYF
cdr3_nt: TGTGCCAGCAGCGGAGAGTGGGGCGGGGTGGAGCAGTACTTC

clone_size: many
j_call: TRBJ2-7
v_call: TRBV2
d_call: .
cdr3_aa: CASSGPELGEQYF
cdr3_nt: TGTGCCAGCAGTGGTCCCGAATTGGGCGAGCAGTACTTC

clone_size: many
j_call: TRBJ2-1
v_call: TRBV5-1
d_call: TRBD1
cdr3_aa: CASSLGDRSSYNEQFF
cdr3_nt: TGCGCCAGCAGCTTGGGGGACAGAAGCTCCTACAATGAGCAGTTCTTC

clone_size: many
j_call: TRBJ2-1
v_call: TRBV20-1
d_call: TRBD2
cdr3_aa: CSARDESSGTSGRVYNEQFF
cdr3_nt: TGCAGTGCTAGAGACGAATCCTCAGGGACTAGCGGGAGGGTCTACAATGAGCAGTTCTTC

clone_size: many
j_call: TRBJ2-6
v_call: TRBV20-1
d_call: TRBD1
cdr3_aa: CSARTQGASGANVLTF
cdr3_nt: TGCAGTGCTAGGACCCAGGGGGCTTCTGGGGCCAACGTCCTGACTTTC

clone_size: many
j_call: TRBJ1-4
v_call: TRBV6-5
d_call: .
cdr3_aa: CASSYSYGDNEKLFF
cdr3_nt: TGTGCCAGCAGTTACTCTTACGGAGATAATGAAAAACTGTTTTTT

clone_size: many
j_call: TRBJ1-5
v_call: TRBV27
d_call: .
cdr3_aa: CASKAQGGQPQHF
cdr3_nt: TGTGCCAGCAAAGCTCAGGGAGGTCAGCCCCAGCATTTT

clone_size: many
j_call: TRBJ2-7
v_call: TRBV6-6
d_call: TRBD1
cdr3_aa: CASSAPGTGYGEQYF
cdr3_nt: TGTGCCAGCAGTGCGCCCGGGACAGGGTATGGCGAGCAGTACTTC

clone_size: many
j_call: TRBJ2-3
v_call: TRBV5-1
d_call: .
cdr3_aa: CASSPSQDTQYF
cdr3_nt: TGCGCCAGCAGCCCGTCCCAAGATACGCAGTATTTT

clone_size: few
j_call: TRBJ2-3
v_call: TRBV5-1
d_call: .
cdr3_aa: CASSLEGIDTQYF
cdr3_nt: TGCGCCAGCAGCTTGGAGGGGATAGATACGCAGTATTTT

clone_size: .
j_call: TRBJ1-1
v_call: TRBV18
d_call: TRBD1
cdr3_aa: CASSSQGPNTEAFF
cdr3_nt: TGTGCCAGCTCATCACAGGGGCCGAACACTGAAGCTTTCTTT

clone_size: many
j_call: TRBJ1-2
v_call: TRBV20-1
d_call: .
cdr3_aa: CSARVEAGYGYTF
cdr3_nt: TGCAGTGCTAGAGTAGAGGCCGGGTATGGCTACACCTTC

clone_size: many
j_call: TRBJ1-2
v_call: TRBV20-1
d_call: TRBD1
cdr3_aa: CSATRQGRYGYTF
cdr3_nt: TGCAGTGCTACTCGACAGGGCCGCTATGGCTACACCTTC

clone_size: few
j_call: TRBJ1-1
v_call: TRBV10-3
d_call: .
cdr3_aa: CAISESGAAAFF
cdr3_nt: TGTGCCATCAGTGAGTCGGGTGCGGCCGCTTTCTTT

clone_size: many
j_call: TRBJ1-6
v_call: TRBV6-6
d_call: TRBD1
cdr3_aa: CASSEWDSNSPLHF
cdr3_nt: TGTGCCAGCTCGGAGTGGGACAGTAATTCACCCCTCCACTTT

clone_size: many
j_call: TRBJ2-7
v_call: TRBV7-3
d_call: TRBD2
cdr3_aa: CASSLFPSGAYEQYF
cdr3_nt: TGTGCCAGCAGCTTATTTCCTAGCGGGGCCTACGAGCAGTACTTC

clone_size: .
j_call: TRBJ1-1
v_call: TRBV6-5
d_call: .
cdr3_aa: CASSRTGKNTEAFF
cdr3_nt: TGTGCCAGCAGTCGTACAGGGAAGAACACTGAAGCTTTCTTT

clone_size: many
j_call: TRBJ1-6
v_call: TRBV12-3/TRBV12-4
d_call: TRBD1
cdr3_aa: CASSRTPHKTGYNSPLHF
cdr3_nt: TGTGCCAGCAGTAGAACTCCCCACAAGACAGGGTATAATTCACCCCTCCACTTT